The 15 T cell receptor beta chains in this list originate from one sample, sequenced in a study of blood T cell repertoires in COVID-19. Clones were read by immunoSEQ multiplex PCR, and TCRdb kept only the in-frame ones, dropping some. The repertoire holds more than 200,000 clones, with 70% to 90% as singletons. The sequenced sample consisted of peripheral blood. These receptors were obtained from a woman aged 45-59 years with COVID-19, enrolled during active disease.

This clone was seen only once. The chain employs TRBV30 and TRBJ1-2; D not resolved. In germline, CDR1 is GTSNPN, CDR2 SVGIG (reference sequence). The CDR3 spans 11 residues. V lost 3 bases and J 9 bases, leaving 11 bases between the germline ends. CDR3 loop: CAWSGFESYTF. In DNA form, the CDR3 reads TGTGCCTGGAGCGGGTTCGAGAGCTACACCTTC.

This chain's CDR3 is CAWSVGFNEKLFF. In nucleotides, the CDR3 is TGTGCCTGGAGTGTCGGGTTTAATGAAAAACTGTTTTTT. The chain couples TRBV30 to TRBJ1-4; D remains unclear. The CDR3 consists of 13 residues. Trimming removed 0 bases from V and 4 bases from J, with 6 bases in between. Germline CDR1 reads GTSNPN; CDR2 reads SVGIG (reference sequence).

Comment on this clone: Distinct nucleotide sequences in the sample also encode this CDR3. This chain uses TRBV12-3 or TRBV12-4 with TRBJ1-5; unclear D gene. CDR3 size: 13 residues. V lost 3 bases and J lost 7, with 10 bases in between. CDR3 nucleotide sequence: TGTGCCAGCAGTTTTAGGGAGGACCAGCCCCAGCATTTT. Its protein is CASSFREDQPQHF.

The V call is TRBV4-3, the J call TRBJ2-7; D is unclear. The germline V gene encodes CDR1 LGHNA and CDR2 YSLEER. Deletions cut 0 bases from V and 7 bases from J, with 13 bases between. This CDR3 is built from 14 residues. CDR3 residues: CASSQDNQAQEQYF. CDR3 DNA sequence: TGCGCCAGCAGCCAAGATAATCAGGCTCAGGAGCAGTACTTC.

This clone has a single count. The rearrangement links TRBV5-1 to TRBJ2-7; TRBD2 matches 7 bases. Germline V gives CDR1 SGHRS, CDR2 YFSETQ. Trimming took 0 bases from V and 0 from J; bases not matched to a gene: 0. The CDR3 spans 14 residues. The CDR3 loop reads CASSLGTSSYEQYF. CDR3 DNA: TGCGCCAGCAGCTTGGGGACTAGCTCCTACGAGCAGTACTTC.

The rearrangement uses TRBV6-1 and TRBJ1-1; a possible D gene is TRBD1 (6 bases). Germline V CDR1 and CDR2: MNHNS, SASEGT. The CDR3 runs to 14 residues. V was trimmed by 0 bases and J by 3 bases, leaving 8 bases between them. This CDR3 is CASSEAAGDTEAFF. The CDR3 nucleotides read TGTGCCAGCAGTGAAGCCGCAGGGGACACTGAAGCTTTCTTT.

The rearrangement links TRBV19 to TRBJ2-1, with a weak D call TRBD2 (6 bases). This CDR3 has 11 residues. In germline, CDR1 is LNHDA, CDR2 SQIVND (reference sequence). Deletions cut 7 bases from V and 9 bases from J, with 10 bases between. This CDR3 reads CASTRGTEQFF. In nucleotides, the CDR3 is TGTGCCAGTACCCGGGGGACTGAGCAGTTCTTC.

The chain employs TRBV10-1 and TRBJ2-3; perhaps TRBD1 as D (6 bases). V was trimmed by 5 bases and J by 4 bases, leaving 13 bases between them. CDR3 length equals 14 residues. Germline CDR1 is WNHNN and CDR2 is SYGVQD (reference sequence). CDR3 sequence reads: CASSQKQGSDTQYF. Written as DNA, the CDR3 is TGCGCCAGCAGTCAGAAACAGGGATCAGATACGCAGTATTTT.

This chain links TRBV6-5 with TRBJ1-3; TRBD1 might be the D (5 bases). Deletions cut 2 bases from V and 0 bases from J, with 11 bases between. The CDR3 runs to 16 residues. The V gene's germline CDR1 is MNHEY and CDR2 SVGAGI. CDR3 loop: CASSYPPTVSGNTIYF. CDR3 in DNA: TGTGCCAGCAGTTACCCCCCGACAGTCTCTGGAAACACCATATATTTT.

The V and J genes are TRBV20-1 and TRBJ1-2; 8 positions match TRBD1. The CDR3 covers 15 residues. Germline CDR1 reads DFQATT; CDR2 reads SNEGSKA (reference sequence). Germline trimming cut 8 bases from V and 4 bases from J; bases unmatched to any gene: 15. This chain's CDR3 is CSSTDPGQGSYGYTF. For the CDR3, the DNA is TGCAGTTCTACTGACCCCGGACAGGGAAGCTATGGCTACACCTTC.

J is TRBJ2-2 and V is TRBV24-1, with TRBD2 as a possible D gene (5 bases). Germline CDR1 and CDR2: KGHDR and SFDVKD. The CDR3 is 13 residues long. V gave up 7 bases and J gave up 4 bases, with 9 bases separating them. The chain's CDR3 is CATRDGSTGELFF. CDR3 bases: TGTGCCACCAGGGATGGGAGCACCGGGGAGCTGTTTTTT.

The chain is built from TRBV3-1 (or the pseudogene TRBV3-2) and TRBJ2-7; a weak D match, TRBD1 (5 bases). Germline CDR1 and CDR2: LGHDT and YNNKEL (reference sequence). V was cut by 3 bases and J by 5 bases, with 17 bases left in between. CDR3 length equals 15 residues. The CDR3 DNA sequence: TGTGCCAGCAGCCATGGGGCGAACGGTAGGCACGAGCAGTACGTC. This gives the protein CASSHGANGRHEQYV.

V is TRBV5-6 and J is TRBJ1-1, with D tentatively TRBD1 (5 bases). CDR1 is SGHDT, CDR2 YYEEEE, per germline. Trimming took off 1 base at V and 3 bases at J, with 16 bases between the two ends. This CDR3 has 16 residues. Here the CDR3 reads CASSLPQGGLYTEAFF. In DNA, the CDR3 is TGTGCCAGCAGCTTGCCGCAGGGTGGGTTGTACACTGAAGCTTTCTTT. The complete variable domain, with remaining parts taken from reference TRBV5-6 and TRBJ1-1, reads DAGVTQSPTHLIKTRGQQVTLRCSPKSGHDTVSWYQQALGQGPQFIFQYYEEEERQRGNFPDRFSGHQFPNYSSELNVNALLLGDSALYLCASSLPQGGLYTEAFFGQGTRLTVV.

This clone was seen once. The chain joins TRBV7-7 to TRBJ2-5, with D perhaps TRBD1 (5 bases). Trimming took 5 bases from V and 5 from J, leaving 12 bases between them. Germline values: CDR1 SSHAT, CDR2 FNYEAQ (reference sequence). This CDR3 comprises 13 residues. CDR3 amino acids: CASSPQGRETQYF. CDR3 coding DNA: TGTGCCAGCAGCCCCCAGGGCAGGGAGACCCAGTACTTC.

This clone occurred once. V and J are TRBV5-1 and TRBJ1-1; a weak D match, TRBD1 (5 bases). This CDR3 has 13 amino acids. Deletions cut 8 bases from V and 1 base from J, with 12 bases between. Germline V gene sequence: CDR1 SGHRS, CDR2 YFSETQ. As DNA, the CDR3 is TGCGCCAGTGGGGTAACAGGGAACACTGAAGCTTTCTTT. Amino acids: CASGVTGNTEAFF.